These 8 T cell receptor beta chains were all obtained from the same sample, sequenced in a study of blood T cell repertoires in COVID-19 (dated by TCRdb to 2018 to 2020). The library was prepared using the immunoSEQ multiplex PCR assay. As stored in TCRdb, this immuneACCESS dataset retains in-frame rearrangements with V and J assigned. A fraction of the clones does not appear; measured against another copy, unresolved V genes explain less than half of the discrepancy, and the remainder lacks a known reason. The sample table records approximately 250,000 clones; under 95% of these occur just once. The ten largest clones take up less than 3.5% of the sample. Sequenced sample: PBMCs or T cells enriched from blood (not recorded which). These receptors came from a man between 35 and 55 years old who had been exposed to COVID-19.

This chain joins TRBV18 and TRBJ1-4, with D possibly being TRBD1 (5 bases). The V end was cut by 8 bases, the J end by 4 bases, with 11 bases between. This CDR3 has 13 residues. The germline CDR1 and CDR2 sequences are KGHSH and LQKENI. The CDR3, as DNA: TGTGCCAGCAAGGGGCAGGGTAATGAAAAACTGTTTTTT. The encoded protein is CASKGQGNEKLFF.

The chain employs TRBV9 and TRBJ1-2; possibly TRBD1 for D (6 bases). Trimming removed 1 base from V and 4 bases from J, with 11 bases in between. This CDR3 spans 14 amino acids. Germline loops: CDR1 SGDLS, CDR2 YYNGEE. The CDR3 sequence is CASSVTDSSYGYTF. The CDR3 nucleotides read TGTGCCAGCAGCGTAACGGACAGTTCCTATGGCTACACCTTC.

The V gene is TRBV24-1, the J gene TRBJ1-5; 7 bases line up with TRBD1. CDR1 is KGHDR, CDR2 SFDVKD, per germline. Trimming removed 4 bases from V and 0 bases from J; junction bases left unmatched: 8. The CDR3 totals 17 residues. The CDR3 coding sequence is TGTGCCACCAGTGAAGGCCGGACAGGATATAGCAATCAGCCCCAGCATTTT. Translated, it gives CATSEGRTGYSNQPQHF.

This sequence joins TRBV24-1 and TRBJ1-1, with D unresolved. Trimming pared 3 bases from V and 1 base from J, leaving 11 bases between. This CDR3 is built from 15 residues. CDR1 is KGHDR, CDR2 SFDVKD, per germline. For the CDR3, the DNA is TGTGCCACCAGTGATACGGGAGCAGGGAACACTGAAGCTTTCTTT. Its translation: CATSDTGAGNTEAFF.

The rearrangement links TRBV10-3 to TRBJ1-4, with 8 bases matching TRBD1. Germline V gives CDR1 ENHRY, CDR2 SYGVKD. J gave up 3 bases and V 3 bases, and 3 bases lay outside the gene matches. This CDR3 has 15 amino acids. This CDR3 reads CAISEQGQANEKLFF. In nucleotides, the CDR3 is TGTGCCATCAGTGAACAGGGACAGGCTAATGAAAAACTGTTTTTT.

CDR3 loop: CASSSRTRLNNEQFF. As DNA, the CDR3 is TGTGCCAGCAGCTCCCGGACTAGACTGAACAATGAGCAGTTCTTC. The chain combines TRBV7-9 with TRBJ2-1, with 7 bases fitting TRBD2. With 4 bases clipped from V and 5 bases from J, the junction kept 8 bases outside the gene matches. The CDR3 contains 15 residues. The germline V gene encodes CDR1 SEHNR and CDR2 FQNEAQ (reference sequence).

The J gene is TRBJ2-1, the V gene TRBV4-1; 8 bases fit TRBD2. V was clipped by 1 base and J by 5 bases; unmatched bases: 13. This CDR3 region has 18 residues. The germline V gene encodes CDR1 MGHRA and CDR2 YSYEKL. CDR3 in amino acids: CASSQGPGVSGDNNEQFF. The CDR3 nucleotides read TGCGCCAGCAGCCAAGGACCGGGTGTTAGCGGGGACAACAATGAGCAGTTCTTC.

V usage is TRBV3-1 (or the pseudogene TRBV3-2) and J usage is TRBJ2-7; 8 bases are a match to TRBD2. Germline V CDR1 and CDR2: LGHDT, YNNKEL (reference sequence). V gave up 3 bases and J gave up 0 bases; unmatched junction bases: 7. The CDR3 sequence is 16 residues long. DNA for the CDR3: TGTGCCAGCAGCCAGAGTACTAGCGGTCGCTCCTACGAGCAGTACTTC. This gives the protein CASSQSTSGRSYEQYF.